This is a list of T cell receptor beta chains from one sample in a study of cytomegalovirus exposure and HLA in healthy donors. Data came from immunoSEQ multiplex PCR; TCRdb stores just in-frame clones and leaves some out. This sample yields fewer than 130,000 clones, of which 85% to 90% are seen a single time; 1.4% belongs to the top ten. Material for sequencing was PBMCs. The receptors were sampled from a woman aged 25 to 45 in good health and CMV-seropositive. The conserved cysteine and the conserved F or W are not part of the CDR3 here.

TRBV7-2	13	TRBJ2-2	ASSPRIGSTGELF
TRBV30	13	TRBJ2-1	AFLPSGGNYNEQF
TRBV7-2	11	TRBJ2-7	ASSLDRGGEQY
TRBV29-1	8	TRBJ2-1	SVGRESEF
TRBV5-6	15	TRBJ2-4	ASSRTSGGLAKNIQY
TRBV10-3	11	TRBJ2-3	AISDRYTDTQY
TRBV2	12	TRBJ2-7	ASSAKRTSYEQY
TRBV7-9	14	TRBJ1-1	ASSPKGQGSQAEAF
TRBV5-4	14	TRBJ2-6	ASSLSRGPGANVLT
TRBV6-1	10	TRBJ1-2	ASSTGDYGYT
TRBV30	13	TRBJ1-6	AWSVSKGGRSPLH
TRBV9	13	TRBJ2-7	ASSVGGASLDEQY
TRBV6-6	12	TRBJ1-3	ASSYSTAGNTIY
TRBV28	13	TRBJ2-3	ASSTGTSPPDTQY
TRBV10-1	14	TRBJ1-2	ASSEWRTGGDYGYT
TRBV19	13	TRBJ2-1	ASSMAGTGVAGQF
TRBV4-2	14	TRBJ2-7	ASSQGGGRSSYEQY
TRBV2	12	TRBJ2-5	ASSERTSGETQY
TRBV6-6	11	TRBJ1-1	ASSYRDNSEAF
TRBV7-8	13	TRBJ2-7	ASSPLAESSYEQY
TRBV7-9	11	TRBJ2-3	ASSLSGTDTQY
TRBV5-4	13	TRBJ1-4	ASSLFPFGGEKLF
TRBV30	12	TRBJ2-7	AWSANGRLYEQY
TRBV18	13	TRBJ2-6	ASSPEVSGANVLT
TRBV10-3	9	TRBJ2-7	AISGQTEQY
TRBV7-2	14	TRBJ2-2	ASSLVGGANTGELF
TRBV5-1	14	TRBJ2-1	ASSSTGTSGTVEQF
TRBV2	12	TRBJ2-2	ASSRQGQGGELF
TRBV4-3	11	TRBJ2-3	ASSQDREDTQY
TRBV7-2	13	TRBJ2-3	ASSLGGQGLDTQY
TRBV23-1	14	TRBJ1-3	ASSQKQGLAGNTIY
TRBV4-2	12	TRBJ2-5	ASSQGQSQETQY
TRBV5-1	14	TRBJ2-7	ASSTARTGRFDEQY
TRBV6-5	11	TRBJ2-1	ASSSTGGNEQF
TRBV28	15	TRBJ1-1	ASSLSRRDTWNTEAF